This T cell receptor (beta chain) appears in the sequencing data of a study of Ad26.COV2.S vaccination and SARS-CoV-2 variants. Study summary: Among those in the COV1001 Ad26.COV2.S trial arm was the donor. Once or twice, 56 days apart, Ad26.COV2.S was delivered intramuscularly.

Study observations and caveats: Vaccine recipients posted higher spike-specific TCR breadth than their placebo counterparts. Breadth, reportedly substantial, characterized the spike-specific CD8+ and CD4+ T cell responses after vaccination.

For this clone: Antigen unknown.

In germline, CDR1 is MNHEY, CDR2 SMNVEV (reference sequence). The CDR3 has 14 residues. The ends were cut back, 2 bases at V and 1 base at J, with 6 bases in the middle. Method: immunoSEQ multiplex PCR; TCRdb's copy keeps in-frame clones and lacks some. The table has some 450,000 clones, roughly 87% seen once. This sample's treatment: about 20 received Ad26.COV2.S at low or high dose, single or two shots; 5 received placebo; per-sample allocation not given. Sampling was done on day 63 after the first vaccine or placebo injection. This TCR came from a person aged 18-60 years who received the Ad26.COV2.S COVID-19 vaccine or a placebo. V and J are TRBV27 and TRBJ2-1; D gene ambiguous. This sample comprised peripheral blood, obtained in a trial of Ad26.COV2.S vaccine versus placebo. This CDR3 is CASSLAPSYNEQFF. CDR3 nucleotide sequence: TGTGCCAGCAGTTTAGCGCCTTCCTACAATGAGCAGTTCTTC.